This is a list of T cell receptor beta chains from one sample in a study of shared clonotypes between healthy human individuals. Produced via immunoSEQ multiplex PCR; TCRdb's table is partial and in-frame only. The table has under 2,000,000 clones, about 95% seen once. The source material was naive CD8+ T cells sorted from blood. The receptors originated from a young man in good health. Each CDR3 is given with its conserved first and last residue.

length | V | CDR3
15 | TRBV27 | CASGPGGAPNTEAFF
16 | TRBV6-4 | CASSEWGGTVYNEQFF
16 | TRBV6-1 | CASSGDARGPTYEQYF
13 | TRBV27 | CASSYTMNTEAFF
15 | TRBV12-5 | CASGLGTSETYEQYF
13 | TRBV7-9 | CASSLALRSEQYF
13 | TRBV5-8 | CASSLGVGDEQFF
15 | TRBV9 | CASSVEGTLTYEQYF
13 | TRBV6-5 | CASSYFRDTSYTF
14 | TRBV29-1 | CSVEEGWGVREQYF
18 | TRBV2 | CASRPTPGTSGHLDEQYF
13 | TRBV5-8 | CASSVELLTEQYF
16 | TRBV2 | CASSEEQAAYTGELFF
15 | TRBV4-1 | CASSHSWSGGGEQFF
18 | TRBV19 | CASSMRLAGAPGTDTQYF
13 | TRBV6-6 | CASSLGGSQPQHF
14 | TRBV27 | CASSSTGSMEGYTF
13 | TRBV27 | CASSFLRLGEQYF
16 | TRBV7-8 | CASSLKGPGGTGELFF
14 | TRBV28 | CASSQGQANQPQHF
18 | TRBV4-1 | CASSQGPGLAGPTDTQYF
13 | TRBV4-3 | CASSQVLRDSHFF
15 | TRBV29-1 | CSVDGGEGVGYEQYF
15 | TRBV27 | CASSLLPHLNTEAFF
14 | TRBV14 | CASSQATGKETQYF
15 | TRBV27 | CASSQGRYIIYEQYF
14 | TRBV2 | CASSETSGANVLTF
12 | TRBV6-5 | CASRAVNTEAFF
17 | TRBV27 | CASSLSTGALSTDTQYF
15 | TRBV7-9 | CASSSTTGETDTQYF
13 | TRBV29-1 | CSVEDSGGYEQYF
16 | TRBV4-3 | CASSQDVGQSQETQYF
12 | TRBV29-1 | CSVVVGSYEQYF
13 | TRBV25-1 | CASSLAGIDEQYF
14 | TRBV6-5 | CASSTGQGLYEQYF
15 | TRBV4-3 | CASSQGTGSTGELFF
13 | TRBV27 | CASKTSGENEQFF
17 | TRBV2 | CASSDGFSGRATDTQYF
13 | TRBV30 | CAWTGTSDPEQYF
14 | TRBV27 | CASSLSGANYGYTF
15 | TRBV11-2 | CASRPPSGGEETQYF
16 | TRBV7-2 | CASSPPGRGTGNTIYF
15 | TRBV18 | CASSPPGGNTGELFF
15 | TRBV4-1 | CASSQDAGTDYGYTF
14 | TRBV15 | CATPPGSSNQPQHF
16 | TRBV7-8 | CASSRGLAGGVGEQFF
12 | TRBV2 | CASSILNTEAFF
16 | TRBV4-1 | CASSQAYQGSFYGYTF
15 | TRBV27 | CASSPMGAIDYGYTF